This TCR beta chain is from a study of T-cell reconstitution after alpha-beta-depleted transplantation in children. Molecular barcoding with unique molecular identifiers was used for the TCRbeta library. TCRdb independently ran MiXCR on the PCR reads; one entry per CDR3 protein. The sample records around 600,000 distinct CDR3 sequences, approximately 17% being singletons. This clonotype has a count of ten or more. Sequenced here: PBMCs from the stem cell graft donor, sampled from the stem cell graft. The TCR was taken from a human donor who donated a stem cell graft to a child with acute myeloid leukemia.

In nucleotides, the CDR3 is TGTGCCAGCAGCGTAGAGGGGTCCTCCACTGAAGCTTTCTTT. Encoded protein: CASSVEGSSTEAFF. This rearrangement joins TRBV9 to TRBJ1-1; D might be TRBD1 (5 bases). Germline CDR1 and CDR2: SGDLS and YYNGEE. The germline V and J ends were trimmed by 0 bases and 4 bases, with 10 bases remaining between them. The length of the CDR3 is 14 residues. Supplemented by reference TRBV9 and TRBJ1-1, the full variable domain reads DSGVTQTPKHLITATGQRVTLRCSPRSGDLSVYWYQQSLDQGLQFLIQYYNGEERAKGNILERFSAQQFPDLHSELNLSSLELGDSALYFCASSVEGSSTEAFFGQGTRLTVV.